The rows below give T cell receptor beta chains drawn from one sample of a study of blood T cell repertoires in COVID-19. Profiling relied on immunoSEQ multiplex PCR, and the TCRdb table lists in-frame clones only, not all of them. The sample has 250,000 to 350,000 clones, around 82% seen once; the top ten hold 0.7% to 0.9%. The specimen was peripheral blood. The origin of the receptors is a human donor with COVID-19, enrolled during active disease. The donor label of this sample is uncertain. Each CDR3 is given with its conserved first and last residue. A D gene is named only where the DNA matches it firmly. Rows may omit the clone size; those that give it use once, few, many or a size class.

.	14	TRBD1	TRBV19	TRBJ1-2	CASKRTGSSYGYTF	TGTGCCAGTAAAAGGACAGGGAGTTCCTATGGCTACACCTTC
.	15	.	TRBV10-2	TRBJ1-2	CASSESTTGGYGYTF	TGCGCCAGCAGTGAGTCTACTACCGGGGGCTATGGCTACACCTTC
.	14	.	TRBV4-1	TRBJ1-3	CASSQGQAVNTIYF	TGCGCCAGCAGCCAAGGACAGGCTGTAAACACCATATATTTT
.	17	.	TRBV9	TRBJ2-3	CASSARGGRPATDTQYF	TGTGCCAGCAGCGCAAGGGGGGGGCGCCCTGCAACAGATACGCAGTATTTT
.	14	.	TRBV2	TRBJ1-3	CASSVQTEGNTIYF	TGTGCCAGCAGTGTTCAGACAGAAGGAAACACCATATATTTT
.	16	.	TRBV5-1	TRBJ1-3	CASSLGSGGSGNTIYF	TGCGCCAGCAGCTTGGGGTCCGGGGGCTCTGGAAACACCATATATTTT
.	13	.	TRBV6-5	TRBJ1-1	CASSTGLNTEAFF	TGTGCCAGCAGTACGGGGTTGAACACTGAAGCTTTCTTT
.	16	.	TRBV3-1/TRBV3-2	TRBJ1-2	CASSQHADGGDYGYTF	TGTGCCAGCAGCCAACATGCCGACGGGGGTGACTATGGCTACACCTTC
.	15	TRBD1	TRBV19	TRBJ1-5	CASSIGQGSNQPQHF	TGTGCCAGTAGTATAGGACAGGGAAGCAATCAGCCCCAGCATTTT
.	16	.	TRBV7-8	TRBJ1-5	CASSFTLGGLNQPQHF	TGTGCCAGCAGCTTTACCTTGGGGGGACTCAATCAGCCCCAGCATTTT
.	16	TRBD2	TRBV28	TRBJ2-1	CASSPPGLAGGNEQFF	TGTGCCAGCAGTCCACCCGGACTAGCGGGAGGTAATGAGCAGTTCTTC
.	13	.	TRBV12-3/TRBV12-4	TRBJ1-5	CASSLTGGQPQHF	TGTGCCAGCAGTTTAACAGGTGGACAGCCCCAGCATTTT
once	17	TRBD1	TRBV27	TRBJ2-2	CASSLNVGAGGFGELFF	TGTGCCAGCAGTTTGAACGTCGGGGCAGGGGGCTTCGGGGAGCTGTTTTTT
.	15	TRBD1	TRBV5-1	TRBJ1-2	CASSLGGQASDGYTF	TGCGCCAGCAGCTTGGGGGGACAGGCGTCGGACGGCTACACCTTC
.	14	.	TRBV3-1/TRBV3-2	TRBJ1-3	CASSLTASGNTIYF	TGTGCCAGCAGCCTCACAGCCTCTGGAAACACCATATATTTT
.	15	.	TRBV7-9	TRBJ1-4	CASSLTAGIAEKLFF	TGTGCCAGCAGCTTAACGGCGGGGATTGCGGAAAAACTGTTTTTT
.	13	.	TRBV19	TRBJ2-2	CASNTGRHGELFF	TGTGCCAGTAATACGGGAAGGCACGGGGAGCTGTTTTTT
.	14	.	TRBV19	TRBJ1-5	CASSFGLEGQPQHF	TGTGCCAGTAGTTTCGGACTGGAGGGACAGCCCCAGCATTTT
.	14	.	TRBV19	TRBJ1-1	CASSVQGLNTEAFF	TGTGCCAGTAGTGTACAGGGCCTGAACACTGAAGCTTTCTTT
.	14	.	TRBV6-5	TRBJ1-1	CASSYQSGNTEAFF	TGTGCCAGCAGTTACCAATCGGGGAACACTGAAGCTTTCTTT
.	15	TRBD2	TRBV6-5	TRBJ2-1	CASSSGTSGTNEQFF	TGTGCCAGCAGTTCCGGGACTAGCGGAACCAATGAGCAGTTCTTC
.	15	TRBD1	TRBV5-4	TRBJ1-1	CASSPLQGGITEAFF	TGTGCCAGCAGCCCCTTACAGGGGGGAATTACTGAAGCTTTCTTT
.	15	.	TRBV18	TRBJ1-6	CASSDGQIGDSPLHF	TGTGCCAGCTCGGATGGACAGATTGGCGATTCACCCCTCCACTTT
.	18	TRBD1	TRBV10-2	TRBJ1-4	CASSESTGHRGGDEKLFF	TGCGCCAGCAGTGAGTCGACCGGTCACAGGGGGGGAGATGAAAAACTGTTTTTT
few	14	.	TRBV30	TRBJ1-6	CAWSVQGDWSPLHF	TGTGCCTGGAGTGTACAAGGGGATTGGTCACCCCTCCACTTT
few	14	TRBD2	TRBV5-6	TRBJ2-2	CASSFSGTTGELFF	TGTGCCAGCAGCTTTAGCGGGACCACCGGGGAGCTGTTTTTT
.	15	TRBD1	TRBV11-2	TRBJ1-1	CASSLTTGFDTEAFF	TGTGCCAGCAGCCTAACGACAGGGTTTGACACTGAAGCTTTCTTT
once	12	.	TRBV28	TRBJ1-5	CASSLSGEPQHF	TGTGCCAGCAGTTTATCGGGGGAGCCCCAGCATTTT
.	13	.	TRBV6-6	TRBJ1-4	CASSYSINEKLFF	TGTGCCAGCAGTTACTCCATTAATGAAAAACTGTTTTTT
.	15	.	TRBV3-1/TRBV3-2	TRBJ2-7	CASSPRGVGQGEQYF	TGTGCCAGCAGCCCTCGCGGGGTAGGGCAAGGTGAGCAGTACTTC
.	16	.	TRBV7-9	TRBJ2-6	CASSLAGTTGANVLTF	TGTGCCAGCAGCTTAGCTGGGACAACTGGGGCCAACGTCCTGACTTTC
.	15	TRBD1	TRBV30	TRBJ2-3	CAWSRGQGSTDTQYF	TGTGCCTGGAGTAGGGGGCAGGGTAGCACAGATACGCAGTATTTT
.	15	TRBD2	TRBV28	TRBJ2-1	CASRVLAGGGDEQFF	TGTGCCAGCAGGGTACTAGCGGGAGGTGGGGATGAGCAGTTCTTC
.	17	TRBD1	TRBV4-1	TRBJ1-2	CASSHAPGTGGWLGYTF	TGCGCCAGCAGCCATGCCCCCGGGACAGGCGGCTGGTTGGGCTACACCTTC
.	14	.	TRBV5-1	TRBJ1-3	CASSPDSSGNTIYF	TGCGCCAGCAGCCCGGACAGTTCTGGAAACACCATATATTTT
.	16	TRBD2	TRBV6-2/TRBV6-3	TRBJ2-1	CASSYGTSGSINEQFF	TGTGCCAGCAGTTACGGGACTAGCGGGAGTATCAATGAGCAGTTCTTC
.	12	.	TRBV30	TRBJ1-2	CAWSATNYGYTF	TGTGCCTGGAGTGCCACTAACTATGGCTACACCTTC
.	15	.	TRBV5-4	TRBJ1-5	CASSLGGAPNQPQHF	TGTGCCAGCAGCTTGGGAGGAGCCCCCAATCAGCCCCAGCATTTT
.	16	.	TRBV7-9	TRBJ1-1	CASSSAQGGRNTEAFF	TGTGCCAGCAGCTCTGCACAGGGCGGAAGGAACACTGAAGCTTTCTTT
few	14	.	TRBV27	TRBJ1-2	CASSPGGARLGYTF	TGTGCCAGCAGTCCGGGCGGGGCCAGGTTAGGCTACACCTTC
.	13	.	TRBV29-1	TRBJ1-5	CSVAARGDQPQHF	TGCAGCGTTGCCGCCAGAGGAGATCAGCCCCAGCATTTT
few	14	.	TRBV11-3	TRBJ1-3	CASSLESSGNTIYF	TGTGCCAGCAGCCTAGAAAGCTCCGGAAACACCATATATTTT
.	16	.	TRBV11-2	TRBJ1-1	CASSPWNFGGDTEAFF	TGTGCCAGCAGCCCTTGGAACTTCGGAGGGGACACTGAAGCTTTCTTT
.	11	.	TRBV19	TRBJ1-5	CASRQGQPQHF	TGTGCCAGTAGACAGGGTCAGCCCCAGCATTTT
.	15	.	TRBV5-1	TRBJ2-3	CASSLEGASTDTQYF	TGCGCCAGCAGCTTGGAGGGAGCCAGCACAGATACGCAGTATTTT
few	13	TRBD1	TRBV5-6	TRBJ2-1	CASSLGTADEQFF	TGTGCCAGCAGCCTAGGGACAGCCGATGAGCAGTTCTTC
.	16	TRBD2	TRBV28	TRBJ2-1	CASSFGAGGVYNEQFF	TGTGCCAGCAGTTTTGGAGCGGGAGGGGTCTACAATGAGCAGTTCTTC
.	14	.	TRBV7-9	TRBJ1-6	CASSLTYTNSPLHF	TGTGCCAGCAGCCTTACATATACCAATTCACCCCTCCACTTT
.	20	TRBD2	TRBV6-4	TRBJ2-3	CASSDFGLAGEGQSTDTQYF	TGTGCCAGCAGTGACTTCGGACTAGCGGGAGAGGGTCAAAGCACAGATACGCAGTATTTT
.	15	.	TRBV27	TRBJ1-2	CASSLIQGGNYGYTF	TGTGCCAGCAGTTTAATCCAGGGAGGTAACTATGGCTACACCTTC
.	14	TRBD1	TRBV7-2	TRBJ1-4	CASSPGQWHEKLFF	TGTGCCAGCAGCCCGGGACAGTGGCATGAAAAACTGTTTTTT
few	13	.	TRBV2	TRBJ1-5	CASSGGGNQPQHF	TGTGCCAGCAGTGGGGGGGGCAATCAGCCCCAGCATTTT
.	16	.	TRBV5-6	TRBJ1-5	CASSYSGGVGNQPQHF	TGTGCCAGCAGCTACTCCGGCGGAGTTGGCAATCAGCCCCAGCATTTT
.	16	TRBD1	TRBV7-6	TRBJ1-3	CASSLASTGSGNTIYF	TGTGCCAGCAGCTTAGCATCGACAGGGTCGGGAAACACCATATATTTT
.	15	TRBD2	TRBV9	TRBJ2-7	CASSVQAGGPYEQYF	TGTGCCAGCAGCGTACAAGCGGGAGGGCCCTACGAGCAGTACTTC
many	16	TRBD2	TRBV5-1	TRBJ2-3	CASSLDASGSEDTQYF	TGCGCCAGCAGCTTGGATGCTAGCGGGAGTGAAGATACGCAGTATTTT
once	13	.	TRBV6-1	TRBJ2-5	CASSDAGKGTQYF	TGTGCCAGCAGTGATGCGGGGAAGGGGACCCAGTACTTC
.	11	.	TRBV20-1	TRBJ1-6	CSASGGSPLHF	TGCAGTGCGAGCGGTGGTTCACCCCTCCACTTT
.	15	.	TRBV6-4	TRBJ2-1	CASSDLAGRPGEQFF	TGTGCCAGCAGTGACCTGGCGGGCCGACCGGGGGAGCAGTTCTTC
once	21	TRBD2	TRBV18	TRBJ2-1	CASSPIWRTESPGLDYNEQFF	TGTGCCAGCTCACCAATTTGGCGGACAGAATCTCCGGGACTAGACTACAATGAGCAGTTCTTC